The 10 T cell receptor beta chains reported below all come from one sample, sequenced in a study of blood T cell repertoires in COVID-19. Libraries were prepared by immunoSEQ multiplex PCR; TCRdb keeps only in-frame clonotypes and omits some of them. The sample includes tens of thousands of clones, more than 70% seen only once; the top ten take roughly 15%. What was sequenced was peripheral blood. Receptors originate from a human donor in a cohort sampled during active COVID-19.

This clone was recorded only once. This chain joins TRBV18 and TRBJ1-1, with D unclear. This CDR3 has 15 residues. V was pared by 2 bases and J by 1 base, with 11 bases between. Germline CDR1 and CDR2: KGHSH and LQKENI. CDR3 region: CASSPWAQQNTEAFF. The DNA of the CDR3 is TGTGCCAGCTCACCATGGGCACAACAGAACACTGAAGCTTTCTTT.

The gene calls are TRBV9 and TRBJ2-5; 7 nucleotides align to TRBD2. V gave up 0 bases and J gave up 2 bases; unmatched junction bases: 1. The CDR3 runs to 14 residues. Germline loops: CDR1 SGDLS, CDR2 YYNGEE. In DNA, the CDR3 is TGTGCCAGCAGCGTAGAACTAGCGCAAGAGACCCAGTACTTC. It is translated as CASSVELAQETQYF. Full variable domain (remainder filled in from reference TRBV9 and TRBJ2-5): DSGVTQTPKHLITATGQRVTLRCSPRSGDLSVYWYQQSLDQGLQFLIQYYNGEERAKGNILERFSAQQFPDLHSELNLSSLELGDSALYFCASSVELAQETQYFGPGTRLLVL.

V usage is TRBV7-9 and J usage is TRBJ1-1; D gene uncertain. The length of the CDR3 is 15 residues. V was shortened by 2 bases and J by 0 bases, with 10 bases between the two germline ends. Germline assignment: CDR1 SEHNR and CDR2 FQNEAQ (reference sequence). The CDR3 coding sequence is TGTGCCAGCAGCTTATTCCGGGTCTTGAACACTGAAGCTTTCTTT. The encoded protein is CASSLFRVLNTEAFF.

In its sample, this clone was seen once. The chain uses TRBV28 and TRBJ2-1, with a weak D call TRBD2 (6 bases). The CDR3 sequence is 13 residues long. Germline CDR1 reads MDHEN; CDR2 reads SYDVKM. V lost 6 bases, J lost 1 base, and 7 bases lay in between. The CDR3 here is CASSGGSYNEQFF. CDR3 bases: TGTGCCAGCAGCGGGGGTTCCTACAATGAGCAGTTCTTC.

The chain carries TRBV6-1 and TRBJ2-3, with unresolved D. Trimming cost V 0 bases and J 8 bases, with 6 bases left between them. CDR3 length: 12 residues. Germline CDR1 MNHNS, CDR2 SASEGT. As DNA, the CDR3 is TGTGCCAGCAGTGAAGCAATAGCTACGCAGTATTTT. Protein product: CASSEAIATQYF.

The chain recombines TRBV5-4 with TRBJ1-4; D is ambiguous. This CDR3 region has 16 residues. The V gene lost 2 bases and the J gene lost 0 bases, with 11 bases spanning the gap. The germline V gene encodes CDR1 SGHNT and CDR2 YYREEE (reference sequence). CDR3 sequence (DNA): TGTGCCAGCAGCTTTGGTCTAGGTGCAACTAATGAAAAACTGTTTTTT. It encodes CASSFGLGATNEKLFF.

This chain uses TRBV19 with TRBJ1-6; D perhaps matches TRBD1 (5 bases). This CDR3 region has 14 residues. Germline lookup yields CDR1 LNHDA and CDR2 SQIVND (reference sequence). Trimming stripped 7 bases from V and 9 bases from J, with 16 bases between. In DNA, the CDR3 is TGTGCCAGTACCGATGACAGCCTGGCTTCACCCCTCCACTTT. Encoded protein: CASTDDSLASPLHF.

Note on this clone: Additional DNA sequences in this sample encode the identical CDR3. This chain uses TRBV5-1 with TRBJ2-7, with D tentatively TRBD2 (6 bases). V was cut by 0 bases and J by 1 base, with 11 bases left in between. The CDR3 contains 15 residues. Germline V gene sequence: CDR1 SGHRS, CDR2 YFSETQ. CDR3 DNA: TGCGCCAGCAGCTTGGGAGGACTACCTTCCTACGAGCAGTACTTC. It encodes CASSLGGLPSYEQYF.

J is TRBJ1-2 and V is TRBV24-1, with no clear D. V was shortened by 0 bases and J by 1 base, with 5 bases between the two germline ends. Per germline, CDR1 KGHDR and CDR2 SFDVKD. There are 14 residues in the CDR3. CDR3 DNA sequence: TGTGCCACCAGTGATTTGCGGGATAACTATGGCTACACCTTC. Amino acids: CATSDLRDNYGYTF.

CDR3: CASSIEGGTEAFF. CDR3 nucleotides: TGTGCCAGCAGCATAGAGGGGGGGACTGAAGCTTTCTTT. V is TRBV7-9 and J is TRBJ1-1, with a weak D call TRBD1 (6 bases). This CDR3 spans 13 amino acids. Between the trimmed V and J ends, which lost 5 bases and 5 bases, there was a span of 12 bases. In germline, CDR1 is SEHNR, CDR2 FQNEAQ (reference sequence).